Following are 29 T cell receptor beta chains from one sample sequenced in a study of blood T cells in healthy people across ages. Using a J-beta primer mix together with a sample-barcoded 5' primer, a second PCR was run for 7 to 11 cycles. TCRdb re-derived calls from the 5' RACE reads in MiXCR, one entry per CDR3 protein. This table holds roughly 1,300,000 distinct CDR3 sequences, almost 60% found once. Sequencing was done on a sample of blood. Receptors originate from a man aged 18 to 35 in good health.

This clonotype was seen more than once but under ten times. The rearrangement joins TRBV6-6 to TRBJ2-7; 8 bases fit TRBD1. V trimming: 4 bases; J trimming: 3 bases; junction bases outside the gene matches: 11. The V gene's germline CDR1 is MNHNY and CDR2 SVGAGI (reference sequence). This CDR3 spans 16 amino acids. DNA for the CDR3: TGTGCCAGCAGTTCCTATCTGGGACAGGTGAACTACGAGCAGTACTTC. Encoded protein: CASSSYLGQVNYEQYF.

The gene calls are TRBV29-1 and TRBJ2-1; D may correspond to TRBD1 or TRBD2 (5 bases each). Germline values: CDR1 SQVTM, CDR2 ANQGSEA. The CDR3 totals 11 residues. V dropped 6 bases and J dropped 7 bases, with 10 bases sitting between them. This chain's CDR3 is CSVQEANEQFF. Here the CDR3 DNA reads TGCAGCGTACAGGAGGCAAATGAGCAGTTCTTC.

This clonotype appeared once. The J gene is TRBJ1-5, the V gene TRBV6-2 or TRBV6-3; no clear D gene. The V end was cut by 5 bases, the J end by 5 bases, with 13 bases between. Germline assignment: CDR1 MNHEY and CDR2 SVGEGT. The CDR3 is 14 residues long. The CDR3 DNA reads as TGTGCCAGCAGTGACGGTGCGGCGGATCAGCCCCAGCATTTT. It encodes CASSDGAADQPQHF.

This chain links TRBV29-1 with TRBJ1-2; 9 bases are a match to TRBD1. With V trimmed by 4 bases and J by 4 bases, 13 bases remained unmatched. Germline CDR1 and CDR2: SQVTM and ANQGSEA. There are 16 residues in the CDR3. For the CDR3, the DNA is TGCAGCGTTGTCCCGGGACAGGGAACCTACCTCTATGGCTACACCTTC. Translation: CSVVPGQGTYLYGYTF.

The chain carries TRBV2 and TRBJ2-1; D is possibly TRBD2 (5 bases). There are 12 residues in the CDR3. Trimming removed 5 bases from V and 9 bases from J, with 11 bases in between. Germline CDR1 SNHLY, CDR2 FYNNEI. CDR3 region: CASSMGAVEQFF. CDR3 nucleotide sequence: TGTGCCAGCAGTATGGGAGCGGTTGAGCAGTTCTTC. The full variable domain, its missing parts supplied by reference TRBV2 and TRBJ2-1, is EPEVTQTPSHQVTQMGQEVILRCVPISNHLYFYWYRQILGQKVEFLVSFYNNEISEKSEIFDDQFSVERPDGSNFTLKIRSTKLEDSAMYFCASSMGAVEQFFGPGTRLTVL.

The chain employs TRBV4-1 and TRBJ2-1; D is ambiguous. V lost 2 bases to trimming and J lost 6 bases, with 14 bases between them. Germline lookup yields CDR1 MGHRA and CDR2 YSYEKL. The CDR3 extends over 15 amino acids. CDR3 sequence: CASSQLAGAANEQFF. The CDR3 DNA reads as TGCGCCAGCAGCCAATTGGCCGGTGCGGCCAATGAGCAGTTCTTC.

CDR3 bases: TGTGCCAGCAGCCAACTACCAGGGGTCAGGATGGATGGCTACACCTTC. It specifies CASSQLPGVRMDGYTF. This chain joins TRBV5-5 and TRBJ1-2; D perhaps matches TRBD1 (6 bases). V lost 4 bases and J 6 bases, leaving 22 bases between the germline ends. Germline lookup yields CDR1 SGHKS and CDR2 YYEKEE (reference sequence). This CDR3 contains 16 residues.

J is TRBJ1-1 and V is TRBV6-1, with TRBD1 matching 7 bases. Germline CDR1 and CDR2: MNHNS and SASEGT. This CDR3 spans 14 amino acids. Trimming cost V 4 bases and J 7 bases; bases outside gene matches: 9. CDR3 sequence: CASSAPGQMYEAFF. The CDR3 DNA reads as TGTGCCAGCAGTGCCCCGGGACAGATGTATGAAGCTTTCTTT.

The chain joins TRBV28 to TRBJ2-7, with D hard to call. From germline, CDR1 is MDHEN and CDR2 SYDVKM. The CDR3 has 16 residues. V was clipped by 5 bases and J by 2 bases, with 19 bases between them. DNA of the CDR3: TGTGCCAGCAGTCCCCCCCCTACGGAGTCCCCCTACGAGCAGTACTTC. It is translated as CASSPPPTESPYEQYF.

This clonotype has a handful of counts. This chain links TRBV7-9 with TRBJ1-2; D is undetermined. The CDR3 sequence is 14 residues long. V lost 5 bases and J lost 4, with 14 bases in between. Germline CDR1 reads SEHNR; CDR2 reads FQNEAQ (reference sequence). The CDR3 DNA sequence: TGTGCCAGCAGCCCCGACGGGATCCTCTATGGCTACACCTTC. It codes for CASSPDGILYGYTF. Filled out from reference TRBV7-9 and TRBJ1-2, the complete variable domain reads DTGVSQNPRHKITKRGQNVTFRCDPISEHNRLYWYRQTLGQGPEFLTYFQNEAQLEKSRLLSDRFSAERPKGSFSTLEIQRTEQGDSAMYLCASSPDGILYGYTFGSGTRLTVV.

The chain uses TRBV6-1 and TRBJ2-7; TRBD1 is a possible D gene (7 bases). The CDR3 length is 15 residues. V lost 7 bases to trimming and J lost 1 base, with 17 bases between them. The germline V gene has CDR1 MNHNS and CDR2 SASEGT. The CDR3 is CASIKEAGGSYEQYF. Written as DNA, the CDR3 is TGTGCCAGCATCAAAGAGGCAGGGGGGTCCTACGAGCAGTACTTC.

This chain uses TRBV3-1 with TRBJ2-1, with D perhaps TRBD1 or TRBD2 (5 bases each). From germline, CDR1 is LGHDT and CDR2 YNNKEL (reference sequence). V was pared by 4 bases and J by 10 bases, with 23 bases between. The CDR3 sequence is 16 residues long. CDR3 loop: CASSPAGTMLNEEQFF. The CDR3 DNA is TGTGCCAGCAGCCCGGCCGGGACCATGTTGAATGAAGAGCAGTTCTTC.

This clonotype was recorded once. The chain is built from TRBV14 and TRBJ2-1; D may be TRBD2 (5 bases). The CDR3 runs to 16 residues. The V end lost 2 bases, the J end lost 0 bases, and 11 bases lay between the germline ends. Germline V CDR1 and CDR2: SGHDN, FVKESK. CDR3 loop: CASSQLDFPSYNEQFF. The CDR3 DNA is TGTGCCAGCAGCCAACTGGACTTCCCCTCCTACAATGAGCAGTTCTTC.

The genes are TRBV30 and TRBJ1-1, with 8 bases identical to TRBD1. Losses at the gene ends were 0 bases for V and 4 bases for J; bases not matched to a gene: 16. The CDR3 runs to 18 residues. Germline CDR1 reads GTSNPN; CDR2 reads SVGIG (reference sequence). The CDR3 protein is CAWSVFGTGRFLGTEAFF. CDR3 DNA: TGTGCCTGGAGTGTTTTTGGGACAGGAAGATTTTTGGGCACTGAAGCTTTCTTT. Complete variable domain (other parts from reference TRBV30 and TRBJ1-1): SQTIHQWPATLVQPVGSPLSLECTVEGTSNPNLYWYRQAAGRGLQLLFYSVGIGQISSEVPQNLSASRPQDRQFILSSKKLLLSDSGFYLCAWSVFGTGRFLGTEAFFGQGTRLTVV.

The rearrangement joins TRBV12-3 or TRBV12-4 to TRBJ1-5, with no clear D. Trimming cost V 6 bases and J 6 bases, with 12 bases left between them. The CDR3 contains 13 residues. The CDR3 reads CASSHPGVQPQHF. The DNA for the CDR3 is TGTGCCAGCAGCCATCCTGGGGTTCAGCCCCAGCATTTT.

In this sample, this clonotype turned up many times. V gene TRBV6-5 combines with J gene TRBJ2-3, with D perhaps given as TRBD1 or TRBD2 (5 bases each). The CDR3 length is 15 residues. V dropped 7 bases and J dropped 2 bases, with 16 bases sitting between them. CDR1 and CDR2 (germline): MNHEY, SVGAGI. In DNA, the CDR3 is TGTGCCAGCACCCCAGGGAGAGAGCACACAGATACGCAGTATTTT. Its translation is CASTPGREHTDTQYF.

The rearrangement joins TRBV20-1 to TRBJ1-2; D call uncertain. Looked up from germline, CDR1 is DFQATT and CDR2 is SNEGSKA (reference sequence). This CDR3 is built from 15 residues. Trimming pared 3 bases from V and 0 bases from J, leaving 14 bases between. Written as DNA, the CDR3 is TGCAGTGCTAGGGGCAACAGTGGGGCTAACTATGGCTACACCTTC. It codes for CSARGNSGANYGYTF.

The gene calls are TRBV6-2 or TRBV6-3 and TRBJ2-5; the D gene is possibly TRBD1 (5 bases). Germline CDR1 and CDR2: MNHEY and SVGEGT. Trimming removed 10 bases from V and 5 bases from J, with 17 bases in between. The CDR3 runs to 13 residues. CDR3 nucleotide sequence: TGTGCCACGACAGTAGCTGTTGGGGAGACCCAGTACTTC. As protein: CATTVAVGETQYF.

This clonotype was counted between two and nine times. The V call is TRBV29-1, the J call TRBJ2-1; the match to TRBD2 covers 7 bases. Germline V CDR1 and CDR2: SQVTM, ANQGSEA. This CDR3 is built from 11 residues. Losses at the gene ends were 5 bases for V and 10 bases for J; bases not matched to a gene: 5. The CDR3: CSVSRRGEQFF. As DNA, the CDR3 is TGCAGCGTTTCTAGGCGGGGGGAGCAGTTCTTC.

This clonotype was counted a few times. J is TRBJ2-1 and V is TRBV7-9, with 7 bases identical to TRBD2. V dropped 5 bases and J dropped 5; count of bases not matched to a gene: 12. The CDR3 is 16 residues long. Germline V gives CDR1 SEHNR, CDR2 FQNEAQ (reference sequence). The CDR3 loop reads CASSPSVGLADNEQFF. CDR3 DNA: TGTGCCAGCAGCCCCAGCGTAGGGCTAGCGGACAATGAGCAGTTCTTC.

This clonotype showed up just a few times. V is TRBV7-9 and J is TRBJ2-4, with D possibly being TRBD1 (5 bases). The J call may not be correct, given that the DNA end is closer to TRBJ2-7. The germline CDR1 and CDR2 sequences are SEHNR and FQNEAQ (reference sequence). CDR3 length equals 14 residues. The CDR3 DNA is TGTGCCAGCAGCTTGACCCACGGACATCACGAGCAGTACTTC. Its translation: CASSLTHGHHEQYF.

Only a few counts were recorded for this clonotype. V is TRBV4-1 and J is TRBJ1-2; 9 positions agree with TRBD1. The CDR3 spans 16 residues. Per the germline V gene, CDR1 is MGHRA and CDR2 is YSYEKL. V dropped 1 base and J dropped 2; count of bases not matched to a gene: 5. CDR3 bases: TGCGCCAGCAGCCAAGCTAGAGGACAGGGGAACTATGGCTACACCTTC. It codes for CASSQARGQGNYGYTF.

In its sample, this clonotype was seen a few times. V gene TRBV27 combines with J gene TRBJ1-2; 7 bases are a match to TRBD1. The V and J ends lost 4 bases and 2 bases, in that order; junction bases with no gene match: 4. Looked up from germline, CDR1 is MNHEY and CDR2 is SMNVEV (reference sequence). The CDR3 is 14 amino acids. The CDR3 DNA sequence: TGTGCCAGCAGTTGGGACAGTGGGAACTATGGCTACACCTTC. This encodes CASSWDSGNYGYTF.

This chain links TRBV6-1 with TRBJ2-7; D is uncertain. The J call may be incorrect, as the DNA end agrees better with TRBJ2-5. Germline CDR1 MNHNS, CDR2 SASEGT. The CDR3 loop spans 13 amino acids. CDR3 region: CASSEWRGETQYF. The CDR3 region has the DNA TGTGCCAGCAGTGAGTGGAGAGGAGAGACCCAGTACTTC.

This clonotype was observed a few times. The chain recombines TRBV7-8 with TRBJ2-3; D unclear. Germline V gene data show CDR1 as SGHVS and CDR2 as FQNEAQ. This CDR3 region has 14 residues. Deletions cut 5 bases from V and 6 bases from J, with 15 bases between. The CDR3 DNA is TGTGCCAGCAGCATAACCAGGCTAGGGGATACGCAGTATTTT. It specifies CASSITRLGDTQYF.

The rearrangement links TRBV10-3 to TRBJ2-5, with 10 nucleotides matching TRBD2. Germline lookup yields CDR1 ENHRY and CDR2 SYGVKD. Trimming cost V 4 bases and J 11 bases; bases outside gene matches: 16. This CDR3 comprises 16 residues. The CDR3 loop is CAISGTSSGGHNEQYF. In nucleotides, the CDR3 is TGTGCCATCAGTGGAACCTCTAGCGGGGGACACAATGAGCAGTACTTC.

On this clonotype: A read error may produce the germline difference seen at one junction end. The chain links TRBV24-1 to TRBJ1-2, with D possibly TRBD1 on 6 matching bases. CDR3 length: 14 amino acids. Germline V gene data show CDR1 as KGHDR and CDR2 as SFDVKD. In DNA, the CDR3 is TGTGCCACCAGTGATCCGGGACACAGCTATGGCCACACCTTC. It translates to CATSDPGHSYGHTF.

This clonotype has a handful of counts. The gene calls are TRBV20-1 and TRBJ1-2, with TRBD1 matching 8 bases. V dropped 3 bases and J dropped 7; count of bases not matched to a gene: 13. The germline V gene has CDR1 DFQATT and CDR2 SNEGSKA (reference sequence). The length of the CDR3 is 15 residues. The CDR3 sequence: CSARGRRQGNFGYTF. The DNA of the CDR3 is TGCAGTGCTAGGGGACGTAGACAGGGGAATTTTGGCTACACCTTC.

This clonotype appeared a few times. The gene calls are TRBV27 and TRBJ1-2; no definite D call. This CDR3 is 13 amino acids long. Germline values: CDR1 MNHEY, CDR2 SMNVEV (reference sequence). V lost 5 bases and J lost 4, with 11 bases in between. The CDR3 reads CASSPTDVYGYTF. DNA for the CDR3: TGTGCCAGCAGTCCCACTGACGTCTATGGCTACACCTTC.